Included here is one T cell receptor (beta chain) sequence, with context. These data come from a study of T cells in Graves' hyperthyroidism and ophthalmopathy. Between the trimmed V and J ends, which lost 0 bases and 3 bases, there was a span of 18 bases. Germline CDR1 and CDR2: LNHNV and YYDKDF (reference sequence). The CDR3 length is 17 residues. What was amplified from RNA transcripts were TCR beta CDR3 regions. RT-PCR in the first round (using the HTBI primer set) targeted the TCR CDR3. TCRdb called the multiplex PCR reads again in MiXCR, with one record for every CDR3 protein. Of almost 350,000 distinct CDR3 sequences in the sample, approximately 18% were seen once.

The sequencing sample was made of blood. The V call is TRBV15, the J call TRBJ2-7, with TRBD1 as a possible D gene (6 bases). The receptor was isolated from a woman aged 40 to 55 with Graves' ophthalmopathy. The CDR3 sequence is CATSRDSRGSIIYEQYF. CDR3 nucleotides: TGTGCCACCAGCAGAGATTCCAGGGGCAGCATCATCTACGAGCAGTACTTC.